The T cell receptor (beta chain) described here comes from a study of blood T cells in healthy people across ages. Germline-derived CDR1 and CDR2 are SQVTM and ANQGSEA. With 7 bases removed from V and 4 bases from J, the gap between germline ends came to 8 bases. This CDR3 comprises 11 residues. This clonotype was seen more than once but under ten times. With a J-beta primer mix and a sample-barcoded 5' primer, a second PCR ran about 6 to 11 cycles. In TCRdb, the 5' RACE reads were re-called with MiXCR into one record per CDR3 protein. The data contain 750,000 to 950,000 distinct CDR3 sequences, 20% to 30% of them singletons. Separately, the same data were catalogued under a study of T cells of mothers and their children.

The specimen sequenced was blood. The J gene is TRBJ1-3, the V gene TRBV29-1; D is uncertain. This clonotype originated in a boy aged 5-17 years in good health. The CDR3 DNA reads TGCAGCGCCGTAACGGGAAACACCATATATTTT. Translated: CSAVTGNTIYF.